The text below deals with one T cell receptor (beta chain). This clonotype was counted only a few times. Its recognized antigen is unknown. Base qualities are not recorded, but no much larger clone differs from it by a single base. The library relied on 5' RACE. The sequencing machine was an Illumina HiSeq 2500. A second PCR of 7 to 11 cycles was run with a J-beta primer mix and a sample-barcoded 5' primer. A unique molecular identifier was introduced onto each TCR beta cDNA molecule by a template-switch 5' adaptor carrying 12 random nucleotides. Each sample yielded at least 3 million CDR3-containing paired-end reads. First-strand cDNA synthesis was performed from all RNA using the Mint cDNA synthesis kit, with priming by a TRBC-specific oligonucleotide. Following uracil-DNA glycosylase treatment, a first 18-cycle PCR with universal primers M1SS and BC2_uni_R was performed on all cDNA. The published analysis was carried out like this. For normalization, 1 million high-quality reads, each with a distinct molecular identifier, were randomly selected from each sample. Instead of being binned into consensus sequences, reads that shared molecular identifiers were thrown out. MiTCR, run with a Q25 quality threshold and the strictest error-elimination algorithm, handled CDR3 identification, clonotype clustering and error correction. A nonparametric unseen species model using Euler transformation provided a lower-bound estimate of total TCR beta diversity. The public sequencing data were trimmed at Q25 with fastp and processed into clonotypes with MiXCR by TCRdb, which kept only in-frame beta chains. Rows are combined by CDR3 protein, so each entry shows the most common genes and DNA. For this entry, the V and J calls and clone size follow TCRdb and not the study's own pipeline. The table for this sample lists about 900,000 distinct CDR3 sequences; 40% to 60% of them were counted only once. The leading ten clones occupy about an eighth of the sample.

The CDR3 measures 13 amino acids from cysteine to phenylalanine. Only the CDR3 part of the read is kept: 39 bases, read in frame from the first base. From the germline V gene (reference sequence), CDR1 is SEHNR and CDR2 is FQNEAQ. V is pared back by 8 bases and J by 6 bases, with 13 bases lying between the germline termini. This specimen comes from a study of blood T cells in healthy people across ages (dated by TCRdb to about 2015). About the full investigation: In model experiments, template switching captured roughly one uniquely barcoded TCR beta cDNA molecule for every two T cells. To track age-related changes in TCR beta repertoire diversity, the study relied on deep sequencing normalized with unique cDNA molecular identifiers. The donors were split into four age groups: young (average about 16 years), middle-aged (nearly 40), aged (62) and long-lived (approximately 80). To avoid experimental bias, donors of different ages were randomly spread across the sequencing lanes. Two additional independent replicas of 1 million unique cDNA reads from the same blood draw were analyzed for two donors (one aged 18 to 30 and one aged 80 or older).

General conclusions and limits of the study: Since profiling was done on bulk unsorted PBMCs, naive and antigen-experienced compartments could not be conclusively compared. Donor CMV infection status was unknown, potentially confounding age-related changes in expanded clonotypes. Compared with the aged group, the long-lived group had more naive CD4+ T cells, fewer expanded clones and increased TCR diversity, a pattern suggesting age selection. Observed TCR beta diversity per million T cells fell roughly linearly with age, and a significant reduction was already apparent by age about 36. Total diversity estimates from one million sequenced T cells were considered lower bounds and underestimates. A strong correlation was found between observed TCR beta diversity and the percentage of naive T cells measured by flow cytometry.

Systemically healthy Caucasian individuals from Russia, 39 in total and aged about 6 to 100 years, were included as donors. Each donor gave about 11 milliliters of peripheral blood, drawn into EDTA-treated Vacutainer tubes. Ficoll-Paque density-gradient centrifugation was used to isolate PBMCs, with at least 6 million per sample. Total RNA, at least 5.5 micrograms per sample, was extracted from PBMCs with Trizol reagent. For every donor, flow cytometry on a PBMC aliquot measured the percentage of naive CD45RAhigh/CD27high T cells. The chain uses TRBV7-9 and TRBJ1-4; the D gene cannot be named for sure. The sequencing sample was made of blood. The sequence was obtained from a man aged 25 to 45 in good health. The DNA sequence follows: TGTGCCAGCCAGCCGAGGGCGGATGAAAAACTGTTTTTT. This gives the protein CASQPRADEKLFF.